The sequence of this T cell receptor (beta chain) was determined in a study of PD-L1 blockade in urothelial cancer. On the study more broadly: Median T cell yield from blood was 141,255.

Patients had urothelial carcinoma that was locally advanced or metastatic. In each PCR, synthetic TCR analog templates were spiked in. The assay was immunoSEQ multiplex PCR, and TCRdb's table has in-frame clones only and misses some. The repertoire holds 50,000 to 65,000 clones, with roughly 84% as singletons. J was trimmed by 4 bases and V by 5 bases; bases with no gene match: 7. The CDR3 consists of 14 residues. In germline, CDR1 is SNHLY, CDR2 FYNNEI. The clonotype originates from a man aged 40-49 years with urothelial cancer. Here the sequenced sample was PBMCs, taken around atezolizumab (anti-PD-L1) treatment. The chain carries TRBV2 and TRBJ2-7; 8 nucleotides match TRBD1. The CDR3 bases are TGTGCCAGCAGTCGTGACAGGGGCAGGTACGAGCAGTACTTC. Residues: CASSRDRGRYEQYF.